The 8 T cell receptor beta chains in this list originate from one sample, sequenced in a study of technical replicates of blood from a handful of donors. Clones were read by immunoSEQ multiplex PCR, and TCRdb kept only the in-frame ones, dropping some. The sample consists of more than 70,000 clones, about 91% of them appearing once. The sequencing input was T cells isolated from PBMCs. The receptor set was obtained from a human donor in good health.

This chain uses TRBV4-2 with TRBJ2-1; D might be TRBD2 (5 bases). The CDR3 spans 15 residues. Trimming cost V 4 bases and J 4 bases, with 14 bases left between them. The germline V gene encodes CDR1 LGHNA and CDR2 YNFKEQ. This CDR3 is CASSLGATGYNEQFF. The DNA for the CDR3 is TGTGCCAGCAGCCTGGGCGCGACGGGATACAATGAGCAGTTCTTC.

This clone was seen once. The chain has TRBV9 and TRBJ2-7; TRBD1 matches at 9 bases. This CDR3 is built from 16 residues. Germline lookup yields CDR1 SGDLS and CDR2 YYNGEE. With V trimmed by 4 bases and J by 2 bases, 10 bases remained unmatched. CDR3: CASSPSTTGGTYEQYF. CDR3 DNA sequence: TGTGCCAGCAGCCCATCCACGACAGGGGGAACCTACGAGCAGTACTTC.

This chain joins TRBV2 and TRBJ2-7; 8 bases line up with TRBD1. Germline V CDR1 and CDR2: SNHLY, FYNNEI. The junction had 7 bases not matched to a gene; V was cut back by 8 bases and J by 4 bases. The CDR3 contains 13 residues. CDR3 residues: CASHQDRDYEQYF. The CDR3 DNA sequence: TGTGCCAGCCACCAGGACAGGGATTACGAGCAGTACTTC.

J is TRBJ1-1 and V is TRBV11-3; D call uncertain. This CDR3 has 14 amino acids. Germline CDR1 reads SGHNT; CDR2 reads YENEEA. V shed 5 bases and J shed 1 base, with 11 bases lying between them. The CDR3 nucleotides read TGTGCCAGCAGCCCCGAGGTCGGGAACACTGAAGCTTTCTTT. It translates to CASSPEVGNTEAFF.

V and J are TRBV28 and TRBJ1-2; D remains unclear. The germline CDR1 and CDR2 sequences are MDHEN and SYDVKM. The CDR3 is 11 amino acids. With 3 bases removed from V and 6 bases from J, the gap between germline ends came to 5 bases. CDR3 region: CASSFNHGYTF. CDR3 DNA: TGTGCCAGCAGTTTTAATCATGGCTACACCTTC.

The rearrangement uses TRBV4-1 and TRBJ1-1, with a possible D match to TRBD1 (5 bases). The germline CDR1 and CDR2 sequences are MGHRA and YSYEKL. Trimming removed 5 bases from V and 0 bases from J, with 16 bases in between. The CDR3 loop spans 16 amino acids. CDR3 nucleotides: TGCGCCAGCAGCTTCTATACCTGGGGCATGAACACTGAAGCTTTCTTT. Its translation: CASSFYTWGMNTEAFF.

V gene TRBV19 combines with J gene TRBJ2-7; TRBD2 matches at 7 bases. The CDR3 is made up of 14 amino acids. V shed 5 bases, J shed 4 bases, and the junction held 8 bases outside the gene matches. Germline values: CDR1 LNHDA, CDR2 SQIVND (reference sequence). The CDR3 sequence is CASSPGGIWYEQYF. CDR3 bases: TGTGCCAGTAGTCCCGGGGGGATTTGGTACGAGCAGTACTTC. Supplemented by reference TRBV19 and TRBJ2-7, the full variable domain reads DGGITQSPKYLFRKEGQNVTLSCEQNLNHDAMYWYRQDPGQGLRLIYYSQIVNDFQKGDIAEGYSVSREKKESFPLTVTSAQKNPTAFYLCASSPGGIWYEQYFGPGTRLTVT.

The chain carries TRBV5-1 and TRBJ2-1; 9 nucleotides match TRBD2. Germline CDR1 is SGHRS and CDR2 is YFSETQ. V was pared by 0 bases and J by 4 bases, with 8 bases of the junction left unmatched. CDR3 size: 17 residues. The CDR3 region has the DNA TGCGCCAGCAGCTTGGAGGTAGCGGGAGTTCGGTACAATGAGCAGTTCTTC. Translated, it gives CASSLEVAGVRYNEQFF.